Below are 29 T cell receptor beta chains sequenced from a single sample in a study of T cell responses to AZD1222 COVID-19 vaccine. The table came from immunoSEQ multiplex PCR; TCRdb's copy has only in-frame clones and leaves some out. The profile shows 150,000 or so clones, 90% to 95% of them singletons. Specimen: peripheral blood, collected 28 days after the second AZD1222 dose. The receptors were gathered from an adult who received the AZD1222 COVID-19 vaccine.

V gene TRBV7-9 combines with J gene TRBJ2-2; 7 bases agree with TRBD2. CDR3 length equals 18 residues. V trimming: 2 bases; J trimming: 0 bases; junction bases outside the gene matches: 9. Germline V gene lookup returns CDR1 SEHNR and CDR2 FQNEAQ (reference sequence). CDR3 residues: CASSLRRLAEANTGELFF. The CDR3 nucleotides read TGTGCCAGCAGCTTAAGGCGGCTAGCGGAGGCGAACACCGGGGAGCTGTTTTTT.

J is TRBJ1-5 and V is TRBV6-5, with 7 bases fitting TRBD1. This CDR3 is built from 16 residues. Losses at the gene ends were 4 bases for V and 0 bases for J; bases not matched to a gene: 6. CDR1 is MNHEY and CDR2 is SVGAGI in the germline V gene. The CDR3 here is CASSSNGQVSNQPQHF. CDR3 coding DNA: TGTGCCAGCAGTTCCAACGGACAGGTTAGCAATCAGCCCCAGCATTTT.

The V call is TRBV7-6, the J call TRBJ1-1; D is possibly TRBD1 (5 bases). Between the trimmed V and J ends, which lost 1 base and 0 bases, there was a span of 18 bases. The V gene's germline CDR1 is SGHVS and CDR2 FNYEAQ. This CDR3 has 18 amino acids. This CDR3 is CASSLVTGAGGMNTEAFF. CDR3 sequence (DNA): TGTGCCAGCAGCTTAGTAACAGGCGCGGGGGGGATGAACACTGAAGCTTTCTTT.

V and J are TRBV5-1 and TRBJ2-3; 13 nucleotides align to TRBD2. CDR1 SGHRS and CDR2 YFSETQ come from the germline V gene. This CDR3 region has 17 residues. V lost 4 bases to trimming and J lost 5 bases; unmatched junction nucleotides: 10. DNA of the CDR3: TGCGCCAGCAGCCTTGGTGTACTAGCGGGAGGGGAAGATACGCAGTATTTT. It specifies CASSLGVLAGGEDTQYF.

CDR3 sequence reads: CASSFDSNYGYTF. The CDR3 coding sequence is TGCGCCAGCAGCTTCGACAGTAACTATGGCTACACCTTC. The chain recombines TRBV5-1 with TRBJ1-2, with TRBD1 as a possible D gene (5 bases). The germline V gene has CDR1 SGHRS and CDR2 YFSETQ. The CDR3 is 13 residues long. V was clipped by 2 bases and J by 1 base, with 6 bases between them.

The CDR3 here is CASSSTSGIQETQYF. The CDR3 coding sequence is TGTGCCAGCAGCTCGACTAGCGGGATTCAAGAGACCCAGTACTTC. The chain combines TRBV11-2 with TRBJ2-5, with 11 bases aligning to TRBD2. CDR3 size: 15 residues. V lost 4 bases and J lost 2; bases outside the gene matches: 3. Germline-derived CDR1 and CDR2 are SGHAT and FQNNGV.

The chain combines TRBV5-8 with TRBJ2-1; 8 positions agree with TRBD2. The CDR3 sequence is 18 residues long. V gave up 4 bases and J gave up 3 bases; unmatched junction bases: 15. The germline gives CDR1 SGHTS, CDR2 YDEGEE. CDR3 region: CASSRDKQAGANYNEQFF. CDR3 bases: TGTGCCAGCAGCAGGGACAAGCAAGCGGGGGCCAACTACAATGAGCAGTTCTTC.

Here the CDR3 DNA reads TGTGCCAGCAGTGATCCAGGGAGGGTTGAGAATCAGCCCCAGCATTTT. Its translation is CASSDPGRVENQPQHF. The rearrangement uses TRBV6-1 and TRBJ1-5, with D tentatively TRBD1 (5 bases). Germline CDR1 and CDR2: MNHNS and SASEGT. The V and J ends lost 3 bases and 4 bases respectively, with 16 bases between them. The CDR3 is 16 residues long.

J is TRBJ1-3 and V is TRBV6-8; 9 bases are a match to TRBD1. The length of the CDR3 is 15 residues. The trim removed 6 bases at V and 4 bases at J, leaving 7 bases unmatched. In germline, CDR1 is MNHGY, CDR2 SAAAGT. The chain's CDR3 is CASRPGDRVGNTIYF. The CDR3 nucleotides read TGTGCCAGCAGACCCGGGGACAGGGTAGGAAACACCATATATTTT.

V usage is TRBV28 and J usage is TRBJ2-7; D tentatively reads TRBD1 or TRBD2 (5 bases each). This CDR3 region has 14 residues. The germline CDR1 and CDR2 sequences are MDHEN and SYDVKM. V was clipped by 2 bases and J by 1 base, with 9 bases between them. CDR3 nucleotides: TGTGCCAGCAGTTTAGGGGGAGTGTCCTACGAGCAGTACTTC. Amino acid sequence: CASSLGGVSYEQYF.

CDR3 amino acids: CASTDRGYLRNTEAFF. For the CDR3, the DNA is TGTGCCAGCACCGACAGGGGCTACCTCCGGAACACTGAAGCTTTCTTT. This chain joins TRBV2 and TRBJ1-1, with TRBD1 matching 8 bases. The CDR3 is 16 amino acids. V lost 7 bases and J lost 1; bases outside the gene matches: 11. Germline CDR1 is SNHLY and CDR2 is FYNNEI. The complete variable domain, with remaining parts taken from reference TRBV2 and TRBJ1-1, reads EPEVTQTPSHQVTQMGQEVILRCVPISNHLYFYWYRQILGQKVEFLVSFYNNEISEKSEIFDDQFSVERPDGSNFTLKIRSTKLEDSAMYFCASTDRGYLRNTEAFFGQGTRLTVV.

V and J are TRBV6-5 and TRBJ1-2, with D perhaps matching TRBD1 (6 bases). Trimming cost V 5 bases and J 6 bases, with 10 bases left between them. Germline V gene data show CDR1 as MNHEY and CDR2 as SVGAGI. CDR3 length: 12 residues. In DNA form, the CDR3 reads TGTGCCAGCAGTACAGGGTCCGATGGCTACACCTTC. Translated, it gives CASSTGSDGYTF.

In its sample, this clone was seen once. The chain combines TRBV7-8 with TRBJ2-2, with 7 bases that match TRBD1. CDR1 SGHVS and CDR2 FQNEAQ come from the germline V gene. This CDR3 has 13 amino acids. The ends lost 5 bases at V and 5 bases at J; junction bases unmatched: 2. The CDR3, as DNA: TGTGCCAGCAGCAGGGGACAGACCGGGGAGCTGTTTTTT. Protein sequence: CASSRGQTGELFF.

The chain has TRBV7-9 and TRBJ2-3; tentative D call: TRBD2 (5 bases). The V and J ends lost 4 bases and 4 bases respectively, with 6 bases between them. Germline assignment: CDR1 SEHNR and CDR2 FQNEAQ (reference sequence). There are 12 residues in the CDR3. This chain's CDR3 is CASSYGADTQYF. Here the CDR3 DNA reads TGTGCCAGCAGCTACGGGGCAGATACGCAGTATTTT.

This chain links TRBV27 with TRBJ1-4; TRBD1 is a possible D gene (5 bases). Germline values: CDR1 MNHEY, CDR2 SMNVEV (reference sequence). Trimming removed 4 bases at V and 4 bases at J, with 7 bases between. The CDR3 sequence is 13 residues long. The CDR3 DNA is TGTGCCAGCAGTTGGGGGAATAATGAAAAACTGTTTTTT. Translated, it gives CASSWGNNEKLFF.

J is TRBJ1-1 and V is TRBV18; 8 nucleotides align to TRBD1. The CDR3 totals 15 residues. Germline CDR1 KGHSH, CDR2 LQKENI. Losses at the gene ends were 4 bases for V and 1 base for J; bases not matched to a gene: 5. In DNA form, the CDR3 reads TGTGCCAGCTCACTAGGGACAGGAGGGAACACTGAAGCTTTCTTT. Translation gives CASSLGTGGNTEAFF.

The chain's CDR3 is CASIGTGVEKLFF. Written as DNA, the CDR3 is TGTGCCAGCATAGGGACAGGGGTTGAAAAACTGTTTTTT. The V and J genes are TRBV12-3 or TRBV12-4 and TRBJ1-4; 10 bases align to TRBD1. Trimming removed 7 bases from V and 7 bases from J; junction bases left unmatched: 3. The CDR3 consists of 13 residues.

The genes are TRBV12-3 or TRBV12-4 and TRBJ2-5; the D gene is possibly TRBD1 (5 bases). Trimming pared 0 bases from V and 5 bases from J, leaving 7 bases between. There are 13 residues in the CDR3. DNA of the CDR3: TGTGCCAGCAGTTTAGCGCAGGGCGAGACCCAGTACTTC. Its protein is CASSLAQGETQYF.

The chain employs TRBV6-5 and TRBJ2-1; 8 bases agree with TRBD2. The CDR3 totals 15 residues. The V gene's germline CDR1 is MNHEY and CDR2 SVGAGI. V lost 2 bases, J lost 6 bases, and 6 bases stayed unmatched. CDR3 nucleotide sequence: TGTGCCAGCAGTTACGGACTAGCTCGAGTCAATGAGCAGTTCTTC. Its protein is CASSYGLARVNEQFF.

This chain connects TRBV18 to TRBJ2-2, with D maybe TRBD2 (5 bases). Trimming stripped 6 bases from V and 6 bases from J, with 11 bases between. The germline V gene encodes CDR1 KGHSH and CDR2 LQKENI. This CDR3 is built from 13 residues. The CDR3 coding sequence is TGTGCCAGCTCGCGAACTAGAGCCGGGGAGCTGTTTTTT. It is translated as CASSRTRAGELFF. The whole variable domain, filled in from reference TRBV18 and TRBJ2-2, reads NAGVMQNPRHLVRRRGQEARLRCSPMKGHSHVYWYRQLPEEGLKFMVYLQKENIIDESGMPKERFSAEFPKEGPSILRIQQVVRGDSAAYFCASSRTRAGELFFGEGSRLTVL.

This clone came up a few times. CDR3 nucleotides: TGTGCCACCTACTGGACCGGGGGTAATTCACCCCTCCACTTT. Translating it yields CATYWTGGNSPLHF. The rearrangement uses TRBV7-9 and TRBJ1-6, with D possibly being TRBD1 (5 bases). V lost 10 bases and J lost 6, with 16 bases in between. The CDR3 consists of 14 residues. Germline-derived CDR1 and CDR2 are SEHNR and FQNEAQ (reference sequence).

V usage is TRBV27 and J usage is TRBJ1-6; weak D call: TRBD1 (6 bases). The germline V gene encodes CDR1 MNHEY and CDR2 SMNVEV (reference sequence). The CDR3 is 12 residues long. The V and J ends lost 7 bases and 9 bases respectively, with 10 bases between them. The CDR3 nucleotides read TGTGCCAGCACGGAGGGGGGTTCACCCCTCCACTTT. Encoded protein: CASTEGGSPLHF.

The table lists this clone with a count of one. CDR3 bases: TGCGCCAGCAGCCCCACAAGGACTAGCGGTAATGAGCAGTTCTTC. It is translated as CASSPTRTSGNEQFF. J is TRBJ2-1 and V is TRBV5-1; 10 nucleotides match TRBD2. The V and J ends lost 4 bases and 7 bases, in that order; junction bases with no gene match: 8. The germline gives CDR1 SGHRS, CDR2 YFSETQ. This CDR3 has 15 residues. Looking up the rest from reference TRBV5-1 and TRBJ2-1 gives the full variable domain: KAGVTQTPRYLIKTRGQQVTLSCSPISGHRSVSWYQQTPGQGLQFLFEYFSETQRNKGNFPGRFSGRQFSNSRSEMNVSTLELGDSALYLCASSPTRTSGNEQFFGPGTRLTVL.

The CDR3 loop is CASWSLSYEQYF. CDR3 nucleotides: TGTGCCAGTTGGTCCCTCTCCTACGAGCAGTACTTC. The rearrangement joins TRBV28 to TRBJ2-7; D is unclear. Between the trimmed V and J ends, which lost 9 bases and 0 bases, there was a span of 9 bases. The CDR3 runs 12 residues. Per germline, CDR1 MDHEN and CDR2 SYDVKM.

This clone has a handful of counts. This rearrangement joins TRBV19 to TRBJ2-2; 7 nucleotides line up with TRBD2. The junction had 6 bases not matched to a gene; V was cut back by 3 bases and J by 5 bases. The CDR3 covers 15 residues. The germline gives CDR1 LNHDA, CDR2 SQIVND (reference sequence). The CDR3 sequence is CASSMVAGTTGELFF. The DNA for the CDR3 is TGTGCCAGTAGTATGGTAGCGGGTACGACCGGGGAGCTGTTTTTT.

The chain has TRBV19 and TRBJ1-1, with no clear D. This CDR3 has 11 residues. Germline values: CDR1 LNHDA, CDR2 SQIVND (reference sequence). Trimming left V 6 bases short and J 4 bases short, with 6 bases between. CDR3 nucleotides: TGTGCCAGTAGGAAGGGCACTGAAGCTTTCTTT. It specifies CASRKGTEAFF.

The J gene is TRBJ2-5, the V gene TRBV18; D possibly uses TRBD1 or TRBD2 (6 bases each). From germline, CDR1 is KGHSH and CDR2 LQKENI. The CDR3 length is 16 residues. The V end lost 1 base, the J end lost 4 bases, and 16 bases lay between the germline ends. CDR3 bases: TGTGCCAGCTCACCACTTTATCCGGGGGACATAGAGACCCAGTACTTC. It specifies CASSPLYPGDIETQYF.

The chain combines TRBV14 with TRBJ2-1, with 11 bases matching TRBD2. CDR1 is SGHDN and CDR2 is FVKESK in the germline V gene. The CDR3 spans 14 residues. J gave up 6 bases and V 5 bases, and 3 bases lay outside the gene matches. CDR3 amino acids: CASSTLAGVNEQFF. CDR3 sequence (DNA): TGTGCCAGCAGCACACTAGCGGGAGTCAATGAGCAGTTCTTC.

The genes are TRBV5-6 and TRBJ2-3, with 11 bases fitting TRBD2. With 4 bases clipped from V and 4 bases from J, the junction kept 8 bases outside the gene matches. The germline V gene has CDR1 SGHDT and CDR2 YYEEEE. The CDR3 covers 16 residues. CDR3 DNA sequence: TGTGCCAGCAGCAGGGGGGGACTAGCGGCCTCAGATACGCAGTATTTT. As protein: CASSRGGLAASDTQYF. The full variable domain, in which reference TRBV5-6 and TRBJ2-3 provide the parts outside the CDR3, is DAGVTQSPTHLIKTRGQQVTLRCSPKSGHDTVSWYQQALGQGPQFIFQYYEEEERQRGNFPDRFSGHQFPNYSSELNVNALLLGDSALYLCASSRGGLAASDTQYFGPGTRLTVL.